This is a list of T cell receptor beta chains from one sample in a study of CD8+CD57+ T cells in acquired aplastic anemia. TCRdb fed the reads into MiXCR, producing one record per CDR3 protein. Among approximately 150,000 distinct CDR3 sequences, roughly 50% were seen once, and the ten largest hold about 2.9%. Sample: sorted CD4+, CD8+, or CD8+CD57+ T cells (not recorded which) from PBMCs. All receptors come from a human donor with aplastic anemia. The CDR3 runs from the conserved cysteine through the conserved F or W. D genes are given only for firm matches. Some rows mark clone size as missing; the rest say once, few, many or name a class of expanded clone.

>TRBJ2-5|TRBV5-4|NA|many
CASSSQSVQETQYF
TGTGCCAGCAGCTCCCAAAGCGTTCAAGAGACCCAGTACTTC
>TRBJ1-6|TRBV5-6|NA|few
CASSSNNSPLHF
TGTGCCAGCAGCTCCAATAATTCACCCCTCCACTTT
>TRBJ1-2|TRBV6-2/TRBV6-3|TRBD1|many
CASTPATGPYGYTF
TGTGCCAGCACCCCGGCGACAGGGCCATATGGCTACACCTTC
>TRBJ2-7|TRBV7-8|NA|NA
CASSLQSSYEQYF
TGTGCCAGCAGCTTACAGAGCTCCTACGAGCAGTACTTC
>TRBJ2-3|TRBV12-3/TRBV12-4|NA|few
CASSSPRTARGGSDTQYF
TGTGCCAGCAGTTCCCCACGGACAGCCAGGGGAGGGTCAGATACGCAGTATTTT
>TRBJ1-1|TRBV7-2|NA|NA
CASSSGARAFF
TGTGCCAGCAGCTCGGGGGCTCGGGCTTTCTTT
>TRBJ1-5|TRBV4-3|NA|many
CASSQDIGIKGNQPQHF
TGCGCCAGCAGCCAAGATATAGGCATCAAGGGCAATCAGCCCCAGCATTTT
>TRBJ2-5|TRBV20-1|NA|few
CSAREVQETQYF
TGCAGTGCTAGAGAGGTCCAAGAGACCCAGTACTTC
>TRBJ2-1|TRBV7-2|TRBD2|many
CASSYTSGPENEQFF
TGTGCCAGCAGCTATACTAGCGGTCCCGAGAATGAGCAGTTCTTC
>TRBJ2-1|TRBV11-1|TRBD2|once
CASSTSGGARNEQFF
TGTGCCAGCAGCACGAGCGGGGGGGCAAGGAATGAGCAGTTCTTC
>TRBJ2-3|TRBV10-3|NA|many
CAISESSFTDTQYF
TGTGCCATCAGTGAGTCGAGTTTCACAGATACGCAGTATTTT
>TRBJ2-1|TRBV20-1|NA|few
CSAAPQGISYNEQFF
TGCAGTGCCGCCCCTCAGGGGATCTCCTACAATGAGCAGTTCTTC
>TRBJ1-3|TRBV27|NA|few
CASSLTGQGNTIYF
TGTGCCAGCAGTTTAACAGGACAAGGAAACACCATATATTTT
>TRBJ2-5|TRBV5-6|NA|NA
CTSSQEETQYF
TGTACCAGCAGTCAAGAAGAGACCCAGTACTTC
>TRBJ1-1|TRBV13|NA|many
CASSLGSLNTEAFF
TGTGCCAGCAGCCTAGGGTCTCTGAACACTGAAGCTTTCTTT
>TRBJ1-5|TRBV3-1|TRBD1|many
CASSRSGGGNQPQHF
TGTGCCAGCAGCCGGTCAGGGGGCGGGAATCAGCCCCAGCATTTT
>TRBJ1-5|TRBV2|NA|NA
CASGPPGNSNQPQHF
TGTGCCAGCGGGCCTCCAGGGAACAGCAATCAGCCCCAGCATTTT
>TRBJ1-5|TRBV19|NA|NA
CASVRGRNQPQHF
TGTGCCAGTGTGCGGGGCAGGAATCAGCCCCAGCATTTT
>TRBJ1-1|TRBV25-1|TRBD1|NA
CASSGTGGLTEAFF
TGTGCCAGCAGTGGGACAGGGGGACTCACTGAAGCTTTCTTT
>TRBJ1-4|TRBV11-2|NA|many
CASSLGDGRPMDDEKLFF
TGTGCCAGCAGCTTAGGAGATGGCAGGCCCATGGACGATGAAAAACTGTTTTTT
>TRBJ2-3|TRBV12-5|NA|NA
CASGLGGAGPTDTQYF
TGTGCTAGTGGTTTGGGTGGGGCAGGCCCCACAGATACGCAGTATTTT
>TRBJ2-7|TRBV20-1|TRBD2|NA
CSASPLGRAAYEQYF
TGCAGTGCTAGCCCCCTTGGGAGGGCGGCGTACGAGCAGTACTTC
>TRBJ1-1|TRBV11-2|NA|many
CASSLVFDTEAFF
TGTGCCAGCAGCCTCGTCTTTGACACTGAAGCTTTCTTT
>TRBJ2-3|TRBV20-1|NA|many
CSAREPRSGKSTDTQYF
TGCAGTGCTAGAGAGCCCAGAAGTGGGAAAAGCACAGATACGCAGTATTTT
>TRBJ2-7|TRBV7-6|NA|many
CASSSYGGYEQYF
TGTGCCAGCAGCTCATACGGGGGCTACGAGCAGTACTTC
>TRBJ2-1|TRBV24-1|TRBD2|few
CATSDPKREYEQFF
TGTGCCACCAGTGATCCAAAGCGGGAGTATGAGCAGTTCTTC
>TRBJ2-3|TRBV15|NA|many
CATSREGGRDTQYF
TGTGCCACCAGCAGGGAGGGGGGGAGGGATACGCAGTATTTT
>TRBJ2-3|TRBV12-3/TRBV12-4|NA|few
CASSMRGSFLAARTDTQYF
TGTGCCAGCAGTATGAGGGGGAGTTTTCTAGCGGCCCGCACAGATACGCAGTATTTT
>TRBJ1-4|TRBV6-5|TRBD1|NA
CASSSPGQGTNEKLFF
TGTGCCAGCAGTTCTCCAGGACAGGGGACGAATGAAAAACTGTTTTTT